The rows below give T cell receptor beta chains drawn from one sample of a study of cytomegalovirus exposure and HLA in healthy donors. Produced via immunoSEQ multiplex PCR; TCRdb's table is partial and in-frame only. The profile shows under 150,000 clones, roughly 72% of them singletons. Sequencing was performed on PBMCs. The receptor source for this set is a woman between 45 and 60 years old in good health and CMV-seronegative. The conserved cysteine and the conserved F or W are not part of the CDR3 here. Each record gives: J gene, V gene, CDR3 protein.

>TRBJ1-1|TRBV6-1
ASYRGTEAF
>TRBJ2-3|TRBV5-6
ASSFGTDTQY
>TRBJ1-2|TRBV13
ASSLVEGRGYGYT
>TRBJ2-7|TRBV30
AWRSEESSYEQY
>TRBJ2-7|TRBV6-1
ASSEGALSYEQY
>TRBJ1-2|TRBV28
ASSSPPGWGYT
>TRBJ1-4|TRBV28
ASSFGDRGHEKLF
>TRBJ2-1|TRBV27
ASSTSSGRAGEQF
>TRBJ2-1|TRBV5-4
ASSLRSSYNEQF
>TRBJ2-7|TRBV5-4
ASSSRGILYEQY
>TRBJ2-7|TRBV6-5
ASSYSGGAISYEQY
>TRBJ1-5|TRBV28
ASSLHLQGFQPQH
>TRBJ1-2|TRBV28
ASSTAGNYGYT
>TRBJ2-1|TRBV6-6
ASSYGESYNEQF
>TRBJ2-1|TRBV4-3
ASSQDRTSAYNEQF
>TRBJ1-1|TRBV15
ATSRVQGTYTEAF
>TRBJ2-7|TRBV19
ASSPGASSYEQY
>TRBJ2-7|TRBV9
ASSVGQGPYEQY
>TRBJ1-1|TRBV18
ASSLRDSLGTEAF
>TRBJ1-2|TRBV7-9
SSIGEDRGYT
>TRBJ2-3|TRBV28
ASSLVPGTDTQY